One and the same sample provided the 16 T cell receptor beta chains below, sequenced in a study of response to subunit inactivated influenza vaccine. One entry per CDR3 protein results from TCRdb running MiXCR on the RT-PCR reads. In the table there are 250,000 to 350,000 distinct CDR3 sequences, approximately 23% of which are singletons. The sample was PBMCs from blood, taken less than 22 months after vaccination. The origin of the receptors is a man aged 50-75 years who received an inactivated influenza vaccine.

This clonotype was seen more than once but under ten times. The chain joins TRBV28 to TRBJ1-2; 9 bases are shared with TRBD1. Trimming removed 5 bases from V and 7 bases from J; junction bases left unmatched: 8. The germline V gene encodes CDR1 MDHEN and CDR2 SYDVKM. The CDR3 has 14 amino acids. Here the CDR3 reads CASSSHRGLGGYTF. The CDR3 nucleotides read TGTGCCAGCAGTAGCCACAGGGGGCTCGGTGGCTACACCTTC.

This clonotype was counted between two and nine times. The V gene is TRBV27, the J gene TRBJ2-7; possibly TRBD1 for D (7 bases). The V and J ends lost 6 bases and 5 bases respectively, with 14 bases between them. The CDR3 extends over 13 amino acids. The V gene's germline CDR1 is MNHEY and CDR2 SMNVEV (reference sequence). DNA for the CDR3: TGTGCCAGCAGACGGACAGGCGGGAACGAGCAGTACTTC. Its translation is CASRRTGGNEQYF.

This sequence joins TRBV10-3 and TRBJ1-1; D remains ambiguous. Germline lookup yields CDR1 ENHRY and CDR2 SYGVKD. The CDR3 spans 15 residues. The germline V and J ends were trimmed by 2 bases and 4 bases, with 14 bases remaining between them. CDR3: CAISEPLLSSTEAFF. CDR3 DNA sequence: TGTGCCATCAGTGAGCCTCTTCTCTCCTCCACTGAAGCTTTCTTT.

The V and J genes are TRBV28 and TRBJ1-1; no reliable D call. Germline CDR1 and CDR2: MDHEN and SYDVKM. V shed 3 bases and J shed 0 bases, with 14 bases lying between them. This CDR3 contains 16 residues. CDR3 sequence: CASSFRRVSLNTEAFF. The CDR3 DNA follows: TGTGCCAGCAGTTTCCGGCGGGTCAGCCTGAACACTGAAGCTTTCTTT.

This clonotype was observed at least ten times. The chain recombines TRBV14 with TRBJ2-3, with D unclear. V lost 0 bases to trimming and J lost 5 bases, with 6 bases between them. The CDR3 covers 13 residues. Germline CDR1 SGHDN, CDR2 FVKESK. The CDR3 here is CASSQDYLDTQYF. The CDR3 DNA reads as TGTGCCAGCAGCCAAGATTACCTAGATACGCAGTATTTT.

This clonotype has more than one count but fewer than ten. This sequence joins TRBV5-5 and TRBJ2-3; TRBD2 agrees at 11 bases. The CDR3 contains 15 residues. V lost 1 base to trimming and J lost 4 bases; unmatched junction nucleotides: 2. Germline V lookup: CDR1 SGHKS, CDR2 YYEKEE (reference sequence). The CDR3 nucleotides read TGTGCCAGCAGCTTGACTAGCGGGAGTTCAGATACGCAGTATTTT. Translation gives CASSLTSGSSDTQYF.

In its sample, this clonotype was seen a few times. The CDR3 DNA reads TGCAGTGCGAAAGGTGTTTGGCGGGAGCGGAATACGCAGTATTTT. Translating it yields CSAKGVWRERNTQYF. This chain uses TRBV20-1 with TRBJ2-3, with 7 positions matching TRBD2. Germline loops: CDR1 DFQATT, CDR2 SNEGSKA (reference sequence). This CDR3 has 15 amino acids. The junction had 16 bases not matched to a gene; V was cut back by 6 bases and J by 7 bases.

Turning to this clonotype: Its ends do not fully match the called genes, so a read error is possible. J is TRBJ2-7 and V is TRBV20-1; 7 bases map to TRBD2. Looked up from germline, CDR1 is DFQATT and CDR2 is SNEGSKA (reference sequence). The CDR3 runs to 13 residues. CDR3 sequence reads: CSARTGLRYERYF. CDR3 DNA sequence: TGCAGTGCCAGAACGGGACTAAGATACGAGCGGTACTTC.

As for this clonotype: A much larger clone lies one base from this, so it may be a read error. The rearrangement uses TRBV20-1 and TRBJ1-6, with D perhaps matching TRBD1 (5 bases). The germline gives CDR1 DFQATT, CDR2 SNEGSKA (reference sequence). The CDR3 runs 13 residues. Here the CDR3 DNA reads TGCAGTGCTTTCGGGACCGGTGATTCAGCCCTCCACTTT. Translating it yields CSAFGTGDSALHF.

This clonotype was counted only a few times. V usage is TRBV7-2 and J usage is TRBJ1-6, with D unresolved. CDR1 is SGHTA and CDR2 is FQGNSA in the germline V gene. The CDR3 sequence is 13 residues long. Between the trimmed V and J ends, which lost 4 bases and 11 bases, there was a span of 12 bases. CDR3 sequence reads: CASSYRRGPPLHF. CDR3 DNA: TGTGCCAGCAGCTACCGCCGAGGTCCACCCCTCCACTTT.

J is TRBJ2-1 and V is TRBV27, with TRBD2 identical over 10 bases. J lost 6 bases, V lost 7 bases, and 12 bases had no gene match. From germline, CDR1 is MNHEY and CDR2 SMNVEV (reference sequence). The CDR3 sequence is 16 residues long. Here the CDR3 DNA reads TGTGCCAGCACTGAAATGGGGCTAGCGGGGGTCAATGAGCAGTTCTTC. The encoded protein is CASTEMGLAGVNEQFF.

In this sample, this clonotype turned up a few times. In DNA form, the CDR3 reads TGTGCCAGCTCACCACCGCCTAACACTGAAGCTTTCTTT. Its translation is CASSPPPNTEAFF. V is TRBV18 and J is TRBJ1-1; no clear D gene. V was clipped by 0 bases and J by 2 bases, with 4 bases between them. Germline values: CDR1 KGHSH, CDR2 LQKENI. This CDR3 has 13 residues.

Only a few counts were recorded for this clonotype. The rearrangement joins TRBV12-3 or TRBV12-4 to TRBJ1-1; no reliable D call. Trimming shortened V by 5 bases and J by 4 bases, and 20 bases separated the two germline ends. The CDR3 is made up of 16 amino acids. This chain's CDR3 is CASSNPGSWWGTEAFF. For the CDR3, the DNA is TGTGCCAGCAGTAACCCCGGGAGCTGGTGGGGCACTGAAGCTTTCTTT.

The chain recombines TRBV4-3 with TRBJ2-1; D may be TRBD1 (6 bases). Trimming removed 0 bases from V and 0 bases from J, with 9 bases in between. From germline, CDR1 is LGHNA and CDR2 YSLEER. This CDR3 spans 16 amino acids. CDR3 sequence reads: CASSQDQDSSYNEQFF. The CDR3 DNA reads TGCGCCAGCAGCCAAGATCAGGACAGCTCCTACAATGAGCAGTTCTTC.

The V and J genes are TRBV6-5 and TRBJ1-1, with D perhaps matching TRBD1 (6 bases). Germline V gene sequence: CDR1 MNHEY, CDR2 SVGAGI. With 4 bases removed from V and 0 bases from J, the gap between germline ends came to 21 bases. This CDR3 is 18 amino acids long. The CDR3 bases are TGTGCCAGCAGTTCCTGGGGGGGATACAGGGCGTTGAACACTGAAGCTTTCTTT. The encoded protein is CASSSWGGYRALNTEAFF.

The rearrangement joins TRBV30 to TRBJ1-5; TRBD1 agrees at 12 bases. CDR1 and CDR2 from the germline V gene are GTSNPN and SVGIG (reference sequence). This CDR3 spans 15 amino acids. The ends lost 1 base at V and 6 bases at J; junction bases unmatched: 4. The CDR3 here is CAWSEGQGAAQPQHF. The CDR3 coding sequence is TGTGCCTGGAGTGAGGGACAGGGGGCGGCTCAGCCCCAGCATTTT.